A selection of T cell receptor beta chains follows, all from one sample in a study of patients and donors after allogeneic stem cell transplantation. TCRdb re-analysed the RT-PCR reads in MiXCR, keeping a single row per CDR3 protein. The sample contains about a million distinct CDR3 sequences, about a sixth of which appear only once. Input material: blood, either unsorted or a sorted T cell fraction (not recorded which). These receptor sequences come from a human donor who was either an allogeneic HSCT recipient or a stem cell or donor lymphocyte infusion donor (not recorded which). It is not recorded whose cells these are; they may come from a transplant donor. The CDR3 runs from the conserved cysteine through the conserved F or W. A D gene is named only where the DNA matches it firmly. Size tells how often a clone was seen (once, few, many) or the class of an expanded clone, and some rows leave it out.

TRBV12-3/TRBV12-4	12	many	-	TRBJ2-7	CASSWQSYEQYF	TGTGCCAGCAGTTGGCAATCCTACGAGCAGTACTTC
TRBV6-1	15	-	-	TRBJ2-7	CASKSDRGGTYEQYF	TGTGCCAGCAAGAGCGACAGGGGAGGGACCTACGAGCAGTACTTC
TRBV6-1	16	-	TRBD2	TRBJ2-1	CASRTSRLAGYNEQFF	TGTGCCAGCAGGACCTCGAGACTAGCGGGCTACAATGAGCAGTTCTTC
TRBV12-3/TRBV12-4	16	-	TRBD2	TRBJ2-3	CASSLGDLAATDTQYF	TGTGCCAGCAGTTTAGGGGATCTAGCGGCCACAGATACGCAGTATTTT
TRBV6-2/TRBV6-3	12	few	-	TRBJ1-2	CASRRQSYGYTF	TGTGCCAGCAGGCGACAGAGCTATGGCTACACCTTC
TRBV20-1	14	-	-	TRBJ2-3	CSAPTGSSTDTQYF	TGCAGTGCTCCGACAGGCTCTAGCACAGATACGCAGTATTTT
TRBV5-1	12	-	-	TRBJ1-1	CASGAVSTEAFF	TGCGCCAGCGGGGCAGTATCCACTGAAGCTTTCTTT
TRBV7-2	15	-	-	TRBJ1-2	CASSLASLANYGYTF	TGTGCCAGCAGCTTAGCAAGTCTAGCTAACTATGGCTACACCTTC
TRBV9	15	-	TRBD2	TRBJ2-1	CASSLSGVGRNEQFF	TGTGCCAGCAGCCTTAGCGGGGTGGGTAGGAATGAGCAGTTCTTC
TRBV5-1	18	-	TRBD1	TRBJ2-4	CASSRDTSGQGAKNIQYF	TGCGCCAGCAGCCGCGACACTTCCGGACAGGGGGCCAAAAACATTCAGTACTTC
TRBV12-3/TRBV12-4	15	many	TRBD1	TRBJ2-7	CASSHNMGTAYEQYF	TGTGCCAGCAGTCATAACATGGGGACAGCTTACGAGCAGTACTTC
TRBV20-1	13	-	-	TRBJ2-5	CSAGGYYQETQYF	TGCAGTGCCGGAGGATACTACCAAGAGACCCAGTACTTC
TRBV3-1	14	-	TRBD2	TRBJ2-5	CASSQDPGGETQYF	TGTGCCAGCAGCCAAGATCCGGGAGGCGAGACCCAGTACTTC
TRBV20-1	14	few	-	TRBJ2-2	CSARDRGVPGELFF	TGCAGTGCTAGAGATCGGGGAGTTCCCGGGGAGCTGTTTTTT
TRBV7-9	16	-	TRBD2	TRBJ2-2	CAGTSAHPSSTGELFF	TGTGCCGGTACTAGCGCCCACCCCTCGAGCACCGGGGAGCTGTTTTTT
TRBV28	16	few	TRBD2	TRBJ2-5	CASSGRTSGRGETQYF	TGTGCCAGCAGTGGACGGACTAGCGGGAGGGGGGAGACCCAGTACTTC
TRBV24-1	14	-	TRBD1	TRBJ1-2	CATSDPGQGGGYTF	TGTGCCACCAGTGACCCCGGACAGGGAGGAGGCTACACCTTC
TRBV12-3/TRBV12-4	14	many	-	TRBJ1-1	CASSLREGGTEAFF	TGTGCCAGCAGTTTGAGGGAGGGCGGAACTGAAGCTTTCTTT
TRBV12-1	14	few	-	TRBJ2-7	CASSFGAGDYEQYF	TGTGCCAGCAGCTTTGGGGCGGGGGATTACGAGCAGTACTTC
TRBV7-2	15	-	-	TRBJ1-2	CASSFGGRRTDGYTF	TGTGCCAGCAGCTTCGGGGGCAGGAGGACTGACGGCTACACCTTC
TRBV29-1	11	few	-	TRBJ2-1	CSAGMSDEQFF	TGCAGCGCCGGGATGAGCGATGAGCAGTTCTTC
TRBV20-1	16	few	TRBD2	TRBJ2-4	CSAGYSSGRGKNIQYF	TGCAGTGCTGGATATTCTAGCGGGAGGGGCAAAAACATTCAGTACTTC
TRBV5-1	18	few	-	TRBJ1-2	CASSLDLRGQSPPHGYTF	TGCGCCAGCAGCTTGGACTTAAGGGGACAATCCCCCCCACATGGCTACACCTTC
TRBV5-1	16	-	-	TRBJ2-1	CASSRDVPSSYNEQFF	TGCGCCAGCAGCCGGGACGTCCCGAGCTCCTACAATGAGCAGTTCTTC
TRBV6-4	15	few	TRBD1	TRBJ1-2	CASSDLGQGGGGYTF	TGTGCCAGCAGTGACCTCGGACAGGGCGGGGGAGGCTACACCTTC
TRBV3-1	12	-	-	TRBJ2-7	CASSHLGGEQYF	TGTGCCAGCAGCCACTTAGGGGGCGAGCAGTACTTC
TRBV28	17	-	TRBD1	TRBJ2-5	CASSSALGTGDRETQYF	TGTGCCAGCAGTTCCGCATTGGGGACAGGGGATCGAGAGACCCAGTACTTC
TRBV9	16	-	TRBD2	TRBJ2-2	CASSVAPGGHPGELFF	TGTGCCAGCAGCGTAGCGCCGGGGGGGCACCCCGGGGAGCTGTTTTTT
TRBV12-3/TRBV12-4	20	-	TRBD1	TRBJ2-3	CASSPRTGGLIRSGADTQYF	TGTGCCAGCAGCCCCCGGACAGGGGGCCTCATCCGGAGCGGAGCAGATACGCAGTATTTT
TRBV6-2/TRBV6-3	12	-	-	TRBJ1-1	CASSGPWAEAFF	TGTGCCAGCAGCGGACCGTGGGCTGAAGCTTTCTTT
TRBV11-2	14	few	-	TRBJ1-1	CASSHIRGGTEAFF	TGTGCCAGCAGTCACATCAGGGGTGGCACTGAAGCTTTCTTT
TRBV27	16	few	TRBD1	TRBJ1-1	CASSRDRAGRDTEAFF	TGTGCCAGCAGCCGAGACAGGGCGGGGCGGGACACTGAAGCTTTCTTT
TRBV7-3	12	-	-	TRBJ2-1	CASSFQYNEQFF	TGTGCCAGCAGCTTCCAATACAATGAGCAGTTCTTC
TRBV4-1	17	-	-	TRBJ2-5	CASSQDDGAGRRETQYF	TGCGCCAGCAGCCAAGATGATGGGGCCGGCCGTCGAGAGACCCAGTACTTC
TRBV5-5	18	few	TRBD1	TRBJ1-6	CASSPGTAFNRVNSPLHF	TGTGCCAGCAGCCCCGGGACAGCCTTTAACCGGGTTAATTCACCCCTCCACTTT
TRBV27	17	once	TRBD2	TRBJ2-5	CASSLSSSGGPTGTQYF	TGTGCCAGCAGTTTATCGTCTAGCGGGGGGCCCACAGGGACCCAGTACTTC
TRBV18	16	-	TRBD2	TRBJ2-1	CASSPLASGSYDEQFF	TGTGCCAGCTCACCACTGGCTAGCGGGAGTTATGATGAGCAGTTCTTC
TRBV7-2	16	-	-	TRBJ2-3	CASSPQSQRITDTQYF	TGTGCCAGCAGCCCGCAGTCCCAGCGGATCACAGATACGCAGTATTTT
TRBV12-3/TRBV12-4	12	-	TRBD2	TRBJ2-7	CATSGSNREQYF	TGTGCAACTAGCGGGTCGAATCGCGAGCAGTACTTC
TRBV5-1	14	-	-	TRBJ2-3	CASSLSSWGDTQYF	TGCGCCAGCAGCTTGTCCAGTTGGGGAGATACGCAGTATTTT
TRBV12-3/TRBV12-4	13	-	-	TRBJ1-4	CASSLALREKLFF	TGTGCCAGCAGTTTAGCGCTCCGCGAAAAACTGTTTTTT
TRBV27	14	-	-	TRBJ1-1	CASSFGPGHTEAFF	TGTGCCAGCAGTTTCGGACCGGGCCACACTGAAGCTTTCTTT
TRBV29-1	16	few	TRBD2	TRBJ2-7	CSVEALIAGGNYEQYF	TGCAGCGTTGAAGCCCTTATAGCGGGAGGAAACTACGAGCAGTACTTC
TRBV10-3	15	few	TRBD1	TRBJ1-2	CAISSGTGGAYGYTF	TGTGCCATCAGTTCCGGGACAGGGGGCGCGTATGGCTACACCTTC